The entry that follows covers one T cell receptor beta chain sequence. This specimen comes from a study of cytomegalovirus exposure and HLA in healthy donors. V lost 4 bases, J lost 0 bases, and 6 bases stayed unmatched. CDR3 size: 16 residues. CDR1 SGHAT and CDR2 FQNNGV come from the germline V gene. PCR involved 60 Vbeta and 13 Jbeta primers. Libraries were prepared by immunoSEQ multiplex PCR; TCRdb keeps only in-frame clonotypes and omits some of them. The sample contains about 140,000 clones, under 10% of which appear only once. The sample was PBMCs. V is TRBV11-2 and J is TRBJ2-3, with 8 bases matching TRBD2. This sequence was found in a woman aged 40 to 50 in good health and CMV-seropositive. The CDR3, as DNA: TGTGCCAGCAGCTCATTTAGCGGGGCTAGCACAGATACGCAGTATTTT. As protein: CASSSFSGASTDTQYF.